What follows describes a single T cell receptor (beta chain). Its antigen remains unidentified. With 60 Vbeta and 13 Jbeta primers, the PCR was carried out. The assay was immunoSEQ multiplex PCR, and TCRdb's table has in-frame clones only and misses some. There are about 130,000 clones in the sample; 70% to 85% occur only once, and over 2% lies in the top ten. The data belong to a study of cytomegalovirus exposure and HLA in healthy donors. All donors participated as healthy donors of bone marrow. Nominal health characterized the donors when sampled, though unrecorded immune exposures were likely. Overall study results and limits: A later analysis found TCR association rates differed by HLA locus, highest for DRB1 and lowest for HLA-C. In vitro, three CMV-associated chains proved specific for CMV antigens.

Germline V lookup: CDR1 SGHTA, CDR2 FQGTGA. The CDR3 has 14 amino acids. V lost 5 bases and J lost 7; bases outside the gene matches: 9. V usage is TRBV7-3 and J usage is TRBJ1-2, with TRBD1 identical over 8 bases. The sequenced material came from PBMCs. The clonotype comes from a woman aged 60 to 75 in good health and CMV-seropositive. The CDR3 nucleotides read TGTGCCAGCAGCCCAGGGGGCGGGGGAGGTGGCTACACCTTC. Translating gives CASSPGGGGGGYTF.